The 11 T cell receptor beta chains given below trace back to one sample, sequenced in a study of breast tumors, draining lymph nodes, adjacent tissues. The lymph nodes were axillary draining lymph nodes from breast cancer patients. TCRdb fed the multiplex PCR reads into MiXCR, producing one record per CDR3 protein. The profile covers approximately 170,000 distinct CDR3 sequences, with 25% to 40% appearing a single time and 4% to 5.5% taken by the ten largest. Source material: axillary lymph node tissue. These receptors were collected from a female donor with breast cancer. Some clones in this sample may be carry-over from other donors' samples.

This clonotype was observed a few times. The chain has TRBV27 and TRBJ2-7; D is ambiguous. The V and J ends lost 0 bases and 1 base respectively, with 4 bases between them. The CDR3 covers 13 residues. Germline V gene sequence: CDR1 MNHEY, CDR2 SMNVEV (reference sequence). CDR3 amino acids: CASSLSESYEQYF. CDR3 DNA: TGTGCCAGCAGTTTATCGGAGTCCTACGAGCAGTACTTC.

Many counts were recorded for this clonotype. The V and J genes are TRBV20-1 and TRBJ2-7; the D gene could be TRBD1 or TRBD2 (5 bases each). Germline CDR1 is DFQATT and CDR2 is SNEGSKA (reference sequence). The CDR3 spans 14 residues. The V end lost 1 base, the J end lost 7 bases, and 17 bases lay between the germline ends. CDR3: CSARVGASPREQYF. The CDR3 nucleotides are TGCAGTGCTAGAGTCGGGGCCTCACCTCGGGAGCAGTACTTC.

This clonotype was observed many times. This chain's CDR3 is CASSLITTWTQYF. The CDR3, as DNA: TGTGCCAGCAGTTTAATCACCACCTGGACCCAGTACTTC. V is TRBV28 and J is TRBJ2-5; D is ambiguous. Germline lookup yields CDR1 MDHEN and CDR2 SYDVKM. The CDR3 extends over 13 amino acids. V gave up 2 bases and J gave up 7 bases, with 11 bases separating them.

This clonotype was detected a few times. A clone one base away is much larger, so this may be a read error. The V and J genes are TRBV9 and TRBJ1-2, with D possibly TRBD1 on 5 matching bases. CDR1 is SGDLS and CDR2 is YYNGEE in the germline V gene. This CDR3 comprises 15 residues. This chain's CDR3 is CASSYKDIPVDGSTF. In DNA form, the CDR3 reads TGTGCCAGCAGCTATAAGGACATCCCGGTCGATGGCTCCACCTTC.

At least ten counts were recorded for this clonotype. The chain links TRBV10-3 to TRBJ2-2, with 9 bases lining up with TRBD1. Germline CDR1 ENHRY, CDR2 SYGVKD. V lost 9 bases to trimming and J lost 4 bases; unmatched junction nucleotides: 9. This CDR3 is built from 15 residues. The CDR3: CAIQGAFGSTGELFF. CDR3 in DNA: TGTGCCATACAGGGGGCATTCGGAAGCACCGGGGAGCTGTTTTTT.

This clonotype was counted at least ten times. The J gene is TRBJ1-2, the V gene TRBV19, with 8 bases fitting TRBD1. CDR3 length: 17 residues. Germline V gene lookup returns CDR1 LNHDA and CDR2 SQIVND (reference sequence). The trim removed 7 bases at V and 4 bases at J, leaving 17 bases unmatched. CDR3 nucleotides: TGTGCCAGTAATAAGGGGAGGGCAGGGGGCGCCGGCTATGGCTACACCTTC. Its translation is CASNKGRAGGAGYGYTF.

About this clonotype itself: The conserved phenylalanine or tryptophan normally closing the CDR3 is absent here, so this likely arose from a read error. J is TRBJ1-2 and V is TRBV6-5, with D unclear. CDR1 and CDR2 from the germline V gene are MNHEY and SVGAGI. V was shortened by 7 bases and J by 7 bases, with 19 bases between the two germline ends. The CDR3 has 14 amino acids. CDR3 DNA sequence: TGTGCCAGCAATACCGGGCTAACCTCGGGTGGCTACACCCTC. Residues: CASNTGLTSGGYTL.

This clonotype was counted at least ten times. The chain is built from TRBV11-3 and TRBJ2-7; 7 bases line up with TRBD1. The CDR3 consists of 14 residues. Germline V gives CDR1 SGHNT, CDR2 YENEEA. V lost 4 bases to trimming and J lost 1 base; unmatched junction nucleotides: 4. The CDR3 protein is CASSSPGGSYEQYF. In DNA form, the CDR3 reads TGTGCCAGCAGCTCGCCAGGGGGATCCTACGAGCAGTACTTC.

The CDR3, as DNA: TGTGCCAGCAGTGTAAGGGCAGAGCCCTCCTACGAGCAGTACTTC. As protein: CASSVRAEPSYEQYF. The chain recombines TRBV9 with TRBJ2-7, with unresolved D. Trimming pared 5 bases from V and 0 bases from J, leaving 15 bases between. The germline V gene has CDR1 SGDLS and CDR2 YYNGEE. The CDR3 runs to 15 residues. Variable domain in full (rest from reference TRBV9 and TRBJ2-7): DSGVTQTPKHLITATGQRVTLRCSPRSGDLSVYWYQQSLDQGLQFLIQYYNGEERAKGNILERFSAQQFPDLHSELNLSSLELGDSALYFCASSVRAEPSYEQYFGPGTRLTVT.

This clonotype occurred many times. This CDR3 is CASSLSGALNSPLHF. Written as DNA, the CDR3 is TGTGCCAGCAGTTTAAGTGGGGCGCTCAATTCACCCCTCCACTTT. The V call is TRBV12-3 or TRBV12-4, the J call TRBJ1-6; a weak D match, TRBD1 (5 bases). This CDR3 has 15 residues. V dropped 2 bases and J dropped 7 bases, with 12 bases sitting between them.

This clonotype was counted ten times or more. V gene TRBV12-3 or TRBV12-4 combines with J gene TRBJ1-5; 9 nucleotides agree with TRBD1. With V trimmed by 3 bases and J by 4 bases, 7 bases remained unmatched. This CDR3 comprises 16 residues. CDR3 nucleotides: TGTGCCAGCAGTTTTGGTGGGACAGGGAGGAATCAGCCCCAGCATTTT. It codes for CASSFGGTGRNQPQHF.